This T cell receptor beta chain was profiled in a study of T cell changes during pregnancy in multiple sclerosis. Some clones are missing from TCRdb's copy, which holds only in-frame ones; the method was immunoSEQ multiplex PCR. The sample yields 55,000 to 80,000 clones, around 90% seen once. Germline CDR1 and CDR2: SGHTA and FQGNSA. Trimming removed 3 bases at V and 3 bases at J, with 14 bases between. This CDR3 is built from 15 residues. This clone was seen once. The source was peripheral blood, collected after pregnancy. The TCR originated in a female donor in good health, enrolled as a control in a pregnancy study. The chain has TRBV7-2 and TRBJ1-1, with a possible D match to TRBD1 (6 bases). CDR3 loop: CASSFRQGFDTEAFF. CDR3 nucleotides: TGTGCCAGCAGCTTTAGGCAGGGGTTTGACACTGAAGCTTTCTTT.